This T cell receptor (beta chain) was recovered during a study of T cell responses to AZD1222 COVID-19 vaccine. Profiled with immunoSEQ multiplex PCR; TCRdb holds only in-frame clones, not every one. This table holds some 170,000 clones, about 87% found once. Study results and caveats: Just six people given AZD1222 tested seropositive at baseline. The CD4 TCRs associated with vaccination extended across spike and predominated at 160-218 and 743-854. A mostly white British donor set with more females was recruited, and clonal diversity was possibly underestimated. Breadth and depth of Spike-specific TCRs rose after two AZD1222 doses.

The CDR3 runs 16 residues. The V end lost 5 bases, the J end lost 5 bases, and 21 bases lay between the germline ends. Per germline, CDR1 LNHDA and CDR2 SQIVND (reference sequence). Worth noting for this clone: The antigen is not known.

The V gene is TRBV19, the J gene TRBJ2-5, with D perhaps being TRBD1 or TRBD2 (5 bases each). The sequences come from peripheral blood, collected 28 days after the second dose of the MenACWY control vaccine. This sequence originates from an adult who received the MenACWY meningococcal vaccine as a control. This chain's CDR3 is CASSSQDSLEGETQYF. The DNA for the CDR3 is TGTGCCAGTAGTTCCCAAGACTCTTTAGAGGGGGAGACCCAGTACTTC.